Sequencing of this T cell receptor (beta chain) was carried out in a study of PD-1 blockade in classical Hodgkin lymphoma. About the study: Administration of nivolumab to patients was at 3 mg/kg intravenously every 2 weeks. Study-wide findings and caveats: No one has yet defined what causes the repertoire differences, which may be disease activity or prior therapy.

The germline V gene has CDR1 SGHVS and CDR2 FQNEAQ. V lost 5 bases to trimming and J lost 0 bases, with 11 bases between them. The CDR3 loop spans 16 amino acids. As for this clone: As yet, its antigen is unknown.

The assay was immunoSEQ multiplex PCR, and TCRdb's table has in-frame clones only and misses some. This sample has more than 30,000 clones, with 77% found just once. Specified time point: cycle 4 day 1 (C4D1), after more than five weeks of nivolumab. Each patient relapsed following autologous stem cell transplantation, and prior brentuximab vedotin exposure differed. The J gene is TRBJ1-6, the V gene TRBV7-8; D unclear. Sequencing was performed on peripheral blood mononuclear cells (PBMCs), taken before the fourth cycle of nivolumab. This TCR was sampled from a human donor with classical Hodgkin lymphoma. CDR3 in amino acids: CASSPRTASYNSPLHF. The CDR3 DNA sequence: TGTGCCAGCAGCCCGAGGACGGCCTCCTATAATTCACCCCTCCACTTT.